The present T cell receptor (beta chain) was sequenced within a study of blood T cell repertoires in COVID-19. The wider study: Researchers got acute and convalescent COVID-19 samples from the United States, Italy and Spain. Nucleic acid was either cDNA or gDNA, and it came from T cells, B-cell-depleted T cells, or PBMCs.

This study enrolled people aged 18 to 89 from about two dozen US geographic areas. Using immunoSEQ multiplex PCR, the repertoire was profiled, and TCRdb retains in-frame clones only, with some absent. The table lists about 400,000 clones, approximately 87% of them singletons. The ends lost 3 bases at V and 7 bases at J; junction bases unmatched: 6. Germline V lookup: CDR1 MNHEY, CDR2 SMNVEV (reference sequence). The CDR3 contains 15 residues. The clonotype was recovered from a woman aged 30 to 39 with acute COVID-19. The source material was PBMCs or T cells enriched from blood (not recorded which). The rearrangement joins TRBV27 to TRBJ2-1; 10 bases map to TRBD2. CDR3 DNA: TGTGCCAGCAGTTTCTCCCCTAGCGGGGGAAATGAGCAGTTCTTC. Translating gives CASSFSPSGGNEQFF.